The clone carrying this TCR beta chain was picked up a small number of times. No antigen is known for it. Using immunoSEQ multiplex PCR, the repertoire was profiled, and TCRdb retains in-frame clones only, with some absent. The sample lists 15,000 to 25,000 clones; 50% to 70% were seen once. The sample originates from a study of Tregs in tolerant kidney transplant recipients. Study-level information: CD4+CD25+CD127- cells came from roughly three-day belatacept mixed lymphocyte reactions, some with roughly five-day graft donor restimulation. Recipient cells were told from donor cells by antibody staining.

V was trimmed by 2 bases and J by 1 base, leaving 9 bases between them. CDR1 and CDR2 (germline): ENHRY, SYGVKD. This CDR3 has 15 residues. Study results and caveats: Expanding Tregs on activated donor B cells appeared to best identify donor-specific TCRbeta clones. Few patients were studied, so findings need validation in larger groups.

Specimen: Tregs from blood cultured with allogeneic cells. The chain couples TRBV10-3 to TRBJ1-5; D might be TRBD1 (5 bases). The receptor was isolated from a human donor in good health. The CDR3 DNA reads TGTGCCATCAGTGAGGGGGGGTCCAGCAATCAGCCCCAGCATTTT. It yields the protein CAISEGGSSNQPQHF.